This T cell receptor beta chain was identified during a study of shared clonotypes between healthy human individuals. This CDR3 is built from 13 residues. The V and J ends lost 7 bases and 0 bases respectively, with 10 bases between them. Germline CDR1 is SGHVS and CDR2 is FQNEAQ. Study-level findings and limits: Incomplete sequencing of sorted subsets was indicated by rarefaction despite large depth.

Points on this clone: Its antigen is as yet unknown.

Authors' methods: Filtering differed because ImmunoSEQ produced junction-only sequences that carried no quality scores. Using immunoSEQ multiplex PCR, the repertoire was profiled, and TCRdb retains in-frame clones only, with some absent. V and J calls and clone size are given by that table; D and trimming were obtained from the DNA. The table records about a million clones, roughly 70% of them present only once. The rearrangement uses TRBV7-8 and TRBJ2-7, with a weak D call TRBD1 (6 bases). The sequencing sample was made of memory CD4+ T cells sorted from blood. The subset: CD45RA-negative fraction. This clonotype originated in a man aged 18 to 29 in good health. CDR3 DNA: TGTGCCAGCACCTTGGGACACTCCTACGAGCAGTACTTC. Its protein product is CASTLGHSYEQYF. Full variable domain (remainder filled in from reference TRBV7-8 and TRBJ2-7): GAGVSQSPRYKVAKRGQDVALRCDPISGHVSLFWYQQALGQGPEFLTYFQNEAQLDKSGLPSDRFFAERPEGSVSTLKIQRTQQEDSAVYLCASTLGHSYEQYFGPGTRLTVT.